This T cell receptor beta chain was found in a study of blood T cell repertoires in COVID-19. About the study: Samples representing acute and convalescent COVID-19 were sourced from the United States, Italy and Spain. The cDNA or gDNA used as material had been derived from T cells, B-cell-depleted T cells, or PBMCs.

In the study's own analysis: Scientists estimated how many nucleated cells there were by amplifying reference gene primers. Measured with immunoSEQ multiplex PCR; TCRdb has only the in-frame clones, and not every one. The V and J calls and clone size are taken from that table; D and trimming were inferred from the DNA. The repertoire holds 200,000 to 300,000 clones, with about 85% as singletons. CDR3 length: 12 amino acids. Trimming pared 4 bases from V and 7 bases from J, leaving 8 bases between. The germline V gene encodes CDR1 SNHLY and CDR2 FYNNEI. The source material was peripheral blood. This chain connects TRBV2 to TRBJ2-1; tentative D call: TRBD1 (6 bases). The sequence derives from a young man with active or convalescent COVID-19. Here the CDR3 DNA reads TGTGCCAGCAGTGGCCAGGGGAATGAGCAGTTCTTC. Its translation: CASSGQGNEQFF.